The 30 T cell receptor beta chains given below trace back to one sample, sequenced in a study of regulatory T cells in long-lasting Graves disease. Investigators prepared the TCR beta libraries by applying iRepertoire HTBI primers and Arm-PCR of CDR3 regions. One entry per CDR3 protein, called by TCRdb with MiXCR from the multiplex PCR reads. The sample lists about 400,000 distinct CDR3 sequences; less than 25% were seen once. As to time point: persistent/refractory GD, antithyroid drugs over 5 years with positive TRAb. Scientists built the TCR library using RNA that was extracted from PBMCs. The sample here was peripheral blood mononuclear cells (PBMCs), taken when the disease was refractory, from a patient treated with antithyroid drugs. Source of these receptors: a female donor with Graves disease.

This clonotype turned up a few times. The chain couples TRBV20-1 to TRBJ2-5; TRBD2 might be the D (5 bases). CDR1 DFQATT and CDR2 SNEGSKA come from the germline V gene (reference sequence). Trimming pared 1 base from V and 4 bases from J, leaving 10 bases between. The CDR3 is 13 residues long. The CDR3 region has the DNA TGCAGTGCTAGAGTCCCTAGCCCAGAGACCCAGTACTTC. Translation gives CSARVPSPETQYF.

V usage is TRBV15 and J usage is TRBJ2-7; 8 bases line up with TRBD1. The CDR3 is made up of 18 amino acids. The junction had 14 bases not matched to a gene; V was cut back by 0 bases and J by 4 bases. Germline CDR1 and CDR2: LNHNV and YYDKDF (reference sequence). The CDR3 sequence is CATSREPATPGGAYEQYF. CDR3 nucleotides: TGTGCCACCAGCAGAGAACCGGCAACCCCAGGGGGCGCATACGAGCAGTACTTC.

This clonotype showed up many times. This sequence joins TRBV9 and TRBJ2-5; 11 nucleotides agree with TRBD2. This CDR3 has 15 amino acids. Losses at the gene ends were 2 bases for V and 4 bases for J; bases not matched to a gene: 4. In germline, CDR1 is SGDLS, CDR2 YYNGEE. The CDR3 loop reads CASSVLAGGGETQYF. The CDR3 nucleotides read TGTGCCAGCAGCGTCTTAGCGGGAGGGGGAGAGACCCAGTACTTC.

Many counts were recorded for this clonotype. In DNA, the CDR3 is TGTGCCAGCAGCGAAGGAGGGACAGTCGATAACTATGGCTACACCTTC. This translates into CASSEGGTVDNYGYTF. The V gene is TRBV16, the J gene TRBJ1-2; 7 bases fit TRBD1. This CDR3 is 16 amino acids long. The V and J ends lost 5 bases and 1 base, in that order; junction bases with no gene match: 10. The V gene's germline CDR1 is KGHSY and CDR2 FQNENV.

About this clonotype: A much larger clone is a single base away; this may be a read error. The chain joins TRBV10-3 to TRBJ2-7; 7 bases are a match to TRBD1. Trimming at V came to 6 bases and at J to 9 bases, leaving 8 bases not matched to a gene. This CDR3 contains 12 residues. Germline assignment: CDR1 ENHRY and CDR2 SYGVKD. DNA for the CDR3: TGTGCCATCAGGGGGCAGGGGGACGGGCAGTACTTC. Its protein product is CAIRGQGDGQYF.

The chain couples TRBV28 to TRBJ2-1; 7 nucleotides match TRBD1. This CDR3 has 15 amino acids. The V gene end was trimmed by 2 bases and the J gene end by 10 bases; junction bases not matched to a gene: 11. The germline V gene has CDR1 MDHEN and CDR2 SYDVKM. The CDR3, as DNA: TGTGCCAGCAGTTTACCAGAGGGGGCCATATTGGAGCAGTTCTTC. It translates to CASSLPEGAILEQFF. The variable domain in full, completed from reference TRBV28 and TRBJ2-1, reads DVKVTQSSRYLVKRTGEKVFLECVQDMDHENMFWYRQDPGLGLRLIYFSYDVKMKEKGDIPEGYSVSREKKERFSLILESASTNQTSMYLCASSLPEGAILEQFFGPGTRLTVL.

Many counts were recorded for this clonotype. The V and J genes are TRBV7-8 and TRBJ2-7; tentative D call: TRBD1 (5 bases). The V end was cut by 1 base, the J end by 2 bases, with 9 bases between. The CDR3 spans 14 residues. Germline V gives CDR1 SGHVS, CDR2 FQNEAQ. CDR3 region: CASSLETVTYEQYF. CDR3 DNA sequence: TGTGCCAGCAGCTTAGAGACAGTCACCTACGAGCAGTACTTC.

The gene calls are TRBV7-8 and TRBJ1-5; perhaps TRBD1 as D (5 bases). The CDR3 spans 15 residues. Germline V gene data show CDR1 as SGHVS and CDR2 as FQNEAQ. V was trimmed by 3 bases and J by 2 bases, leaving 11 bases between them. This CDR3 reads CASSLGPWGNQPQHF. In nucleotides, the CDR3 is TGTGCCAGCAGCTTGGGGCCTTGGGGCAATCAGCCCCAGCATTTT.

DNA of the CDR3: TGTGCCAGCAGTTTCACAGCGGGAGTCGAGACCCAGTACTTC. Translated, it gives CASSFTAGVETQYF. The chain is built from TRBV7-2 and TRBJ2-5; 8 bases fit TRBD2. V lost 6 bases and J lost 5; bases outside the gene matches: 8. From germline, CDR1 is SGHTA and CDR2 FQGNSA. The CDR3 length is 14 residues.

This chain uses TRBV27 with TRBJ2-7; 9 positions match TRBD2. Germline V gene lookup returns CDR1 MNHEY and CDR2 SMNVEV (reference sequence). This CDR3 region has 13 residues. Losses at the gene ends were 11 bases for V and 2 bases for J; bases not matched to a gene: 7. In DNA, the CDR3 is TGTGCCTCGGGACTAGCCGAAACCTACGAGCAGTACTTC. Amino acids: CASGLAETYEQYF.

This clonotype occurred many times. The V gene is TRBV7-2, the J gene TRBJ2-7; maybe TRBD2 (6 bases). The CDR3 covers 15 residues. CDR1 and CDR2 (germline): SGHTA, FQGNSA. Trimming took 2 bases from V and 6 from J, leaving 17 bases between them. The CDR3 reads CASSLSSGRASEQYF. The CDR3 DNA reads as TGTGCCAGCAGCTTAAGCTCCGGGAGAGCGTCCGAGCAGTACTTC.

This clonotype was detected a few times. V gene TRBV14 combines with J gene TRBJ2-3; D remains ambiguous. Germline CDR1 reads SGHDN; CDR2 reads FVKESK. CDR3 length: 12 residues. Trimming cost V 3 bases and J 2 bases, with 3 bases left between them. The CDR3 nucleotides read TGTGCCAGCAGCCACTCCACAGATACGCAGTATTTT. This gives the protein CASSHSTDTQYF.

The chain employs TRBV14 and TRBJ2-6, with unresolved D. V shed 0 bases and J shed 9 bases, with 12 bases lying between them. The CDR3 sequence is 15 residues long. In germline, CDR1 is SGHDN, CDR2 FVKESK. The CDR3 DNA reads as TGTGCCAGCAGCCAAGACCCCTCGGCGGTCAACGTCCTGACTTTC. The encoded protein is CASSQDPSAVNVLTF.

V gene TRBV5-5 combines with J gene TRBJ2-1; D is uncertain. The V and J ends lost 7 bases and 1 base respectively, with 21 bases between them. The germline gives CDR1 SGHKS, CDR2 YYEKEE (reference sequence). The CDR3 contains 17 residues. This chain's CDR3 is CASSPPVVGNSYNEQFF. The CDR3 DNA reads as TGTGCCAGCTCACCACCGGTTGTGGGCAATTCCTACAATGAGCAGTTCTTC.

This clonotype was counted at least ten times. V is TRBV27 and J is TRBJ1-2; perhaps TRBD1 as D (6 bases). V gave up 3 bases and J gave up 4 bases, with 15 bases separating them. The CDR3 runs 15 residues. In germline, CDR1 is MNHEY, CDR2 SMNVEV (reference sequence). The CDR3 coding sequence is TGTGCCAGCAGTTTGGGGGAACAGGGCCTCTATGGCTACACCTTC. Its protein is CASSLGEQGLYGYTF.

This clonotype was picked up a small number of times. The V and J genes are TRBV6-1 and TRBJ2-7; D might be TRBD1 (6 bases). Trimming removed 5 bases at V and 3 bases at J, with 14 bases between. CDR1 and CDR2 from the germline V gene are MNHNS and SASEGT. There are 14 residues in the CDR3. CDR3 amino acids: CASSKTDSFYEQYF. In DNA form, the CDR3 reads TGTGCCAGCAGTAAGACGGACAGTTTCTACGAGCAGTACTTC.

Only a few counts were recorded for this clonotype. The gene calls are TRBV20-1 and TRBJ2-7; weak D call: TRBD2 (6 bases). The CDR3 sequence is 13 residues long. The V gene lost 0 bases and the J gene lost 4 bases, with 10 bases spanning the gap. The germline V gene encodes CDR1 DFQATT and CDR2 SNEGSKA (reference sequence). DNA for the CDR3: TGCAGTGCTAGAGATTCGGGGGAGTACGAGCAGTACTTC. It encodes CSARDSGEYEQYF.

The chain couples TRBV15 to TRBJ1-3; D might be TRBD1 (5 bases). Germline values: CDR1 LNHNV, CDR2 YYDKDF (reference sequence). The CDR3 is 17 residues long. V was trimmed by 0 bases and J by 4 bases, leaving 16 bases between them. The CDR3 is CATSREPGPSAGNTIYF. The CDR3 DNA follows: TGTGCCACCAGCAGAGAGCCAGGGCCCTCAGCGGGAAACACCATATATTTT.

The V and J genes are TRBV5-1 and TRBJ2-5; 14 positions match TRBD2. The germline gives CDR1 SGHRS, CDR2 YFSETQ. CDR3 length: 19 residues. The V segment lost 4 bases and the J segment 4 bases; nucleotides outside the gene matches: 15. CDR3 loop: CASSRTLLGLAGASETQYF. CDR3 nucleotide sequence: TGCGCCAGCAGCCGAACACTCTTGGGACTAGCGGGAGCATCAGAGACCCAGTACTTC.

The chain carries TRBV12-3 or TRBV12-4 and TRBJ1-2; perhaps TRBD1 as D (5 bases). This CDR3 is built from 15 residues. V was shortened by 5 bases and J by 9 bases, with 22 bases between the two germline ends. In DNA, the CDR3 is TGTGCCAGCAGTCAGACCGGGACTCCATCTTCAAGCTACACCTTC. Translating gives CASSQTGTPSSSYTF.

This clonotype turned up a few times. This chain connects TRBV5-7 to TRBJ2-7, with TRBD2 identical over 7 bases. TRBV5-7 is flagged as an ORF with uncertain function. V was pared by 1 base and J by 4 bases, with 11 bases of the junction left unmatched. This CDR3 is built from 16 residues. The DNA for the CDR3 is TGTGCCAGCAGCTTGTACGACTATGCGGGAGATTACGAGCAGTACTTC. Amino acids: CASSLYDYAGDYEQYF.

In its sample, this clonotype was seen many times. Its ends do not fully match the called genes, so a read error is possible. This chain joins TRBV5-1 and TRBJ1-1; TRBD1 aligns across 9 bases. CDR3 length: 14 residues. Germline assignment: CDR1 SGHRS and CDR2 YFSETQ. The CDR3 sequence: CASSPGQGRTEAFF. Written as DNA, the CDR3 is TGTGCCAGCAGCCCAGGACAGGGGAGAACTGAAGCTTTCTTT.

There are a few counts of this clonotype. V gene TRBV6-5 combines with J gene TRBJ2-7; 7 bases fit TRBD2. With 2 bases clipped from V and 4 bases from J, the junction kept 8 bases outside the gene matches. Germline V lookup: CDR1 MNHEY, CDR2 SVGAGI. The CDR3 contains 15 residues. The CDR3 nucleotides are TGTGCCAGCAGTTACGGGGGGGGACTCCGATACGAGCAGTACTTC. Translated, it gives CASSYGGGLRYEQYF.

Many counts were recorded for this clonotype. The genes are TRBV14 and TRBJ2-7, with 8 positions matching TRBD1. Looked up from germline, CDR1 is SGHDN and CDR2 is FVKESK. The CDR3 is made up of 14 amino acids. V gave up 4 bases and J gave up 4 bases; unmatched junction bases: 6. This CDR3 reads CASSPWTGKYEQYF. The CDR3 DNA reads as TGTGCCAGCAGCCCGTGGACAGGGAAATACGAGCAGTACTTC.

This clonotype was detected many times. One end of the junction fails to match germline, which may point to a read error. The chain links TRBV5-1 to TRBJ1-1, with D perhaps matching TRBD1 (5 bases). This CDR3 spans 15 amino acids. The germline CDR1 and CDR2 sequences are SGHRS and YFSETQ. CDR3: CASSSSGVRGTEAFF. CDR3 DNA sequence: TGTGCCAGCAGCAGTTCCGGGGTAAGGGGCACTGAAGCTTTCTTT.

At least ten counts were recorded for this clonotype. The V gene is TRBV11-2, the J gene TRBJ2-5; D could derive from TRBD1 or TRBD2 (5 bases each). CDR1 and CDR2 (germline): SGHAT, FQNNGV. V dropped 2 bases and J dropped 4 bases, with 35 bases sitting between them. The CDR3 runs 22 residues. The CDR3 DNA reads TGTGCCAGCAGCTTATACCCCGAGGGTGGGCAAAGTGGGGCCATGTATGCAGAGACCCAGTACTTC. It encodes CASSLYPEGGQSGAMYAETQYF.

The V call is TRBV28, the J call TRBJ2-3, with TRBD1 identical over 9 bases. Germline CDR1 is MDHEN and CDR2 is SYDVKM. V was pared by 8 bases and J by 4 bases, with 4 bases of the junction left unmatched. CDR3 length equals 13 residues. CDR3 loop: CASLGQGPDTQYF. CDR3 nucleotide sequence: TGTGCCAGCCTGGGACAGGGACCAGATACGCAGTATTTT. The full variable domain, its missing parts supplied by reference TRBV28 and TRBJ2-3, is DVKVTQSSRYLVKRTGEKVFLECVQDMDHENMFWYRQDPGLGLRLIYFSYDVKMKEKGDIPEGYSVSREKKERFSLILESASTNQTSMYLCASLGQGPDTQYFGPGTRLTVL.

There are many counts of this clonotype. The CDR3 DNA reads TGTGCCAGCAGTTACGACTGGGGATCACTCTCCTACGAGCAGTACTTC. This gives the protein CASSYDWGSLSYEQYF. V is TRBV6-5 and J is TRBJ2-7; D gene unclear. Germline V gene data show CDR1 as MNHEY and CDR2 as SVGAGI. V was pared by 2 bases and J by 0 bases, with 14 bases between. The CDR3 is 16 amino acids.

This clonotype was counted many times. CDR3 DNA: TGTGCCAGCAGCTCTAACAGCGGTAGCAATCAGCCCCAGCATTTT. Its translation: CASSSNSGSNQPQHF. V is TRBV7-2 and J is TRBJ1-5, with D hard to call. The V gene lost 4 bases and the J gene lost 0 bases, with 10 bases spanning the gap. The CDR3 has 15 residues. The germline V gene has CDR1 SGHTA and CDR2 FQGNSA.

The V call is TRBV7-8, the J call TRBJ1-4; perhaps TRBD1 as D (6 bases). The germline V gene encodes CDR1 SGHVS and CDR2 FQNEAQ. This CDR3 is built from 17 residues. V gave up 1 base and J gave up 7 bases, with 19 bases separating them. For the CDR3, the DNA is TGTGCCAGCAGCTTAGGAGGGGAAAGGGACATGCGTGAAAAACTGTTTTTT. As protein: CASSLGGERDMREKLFF.